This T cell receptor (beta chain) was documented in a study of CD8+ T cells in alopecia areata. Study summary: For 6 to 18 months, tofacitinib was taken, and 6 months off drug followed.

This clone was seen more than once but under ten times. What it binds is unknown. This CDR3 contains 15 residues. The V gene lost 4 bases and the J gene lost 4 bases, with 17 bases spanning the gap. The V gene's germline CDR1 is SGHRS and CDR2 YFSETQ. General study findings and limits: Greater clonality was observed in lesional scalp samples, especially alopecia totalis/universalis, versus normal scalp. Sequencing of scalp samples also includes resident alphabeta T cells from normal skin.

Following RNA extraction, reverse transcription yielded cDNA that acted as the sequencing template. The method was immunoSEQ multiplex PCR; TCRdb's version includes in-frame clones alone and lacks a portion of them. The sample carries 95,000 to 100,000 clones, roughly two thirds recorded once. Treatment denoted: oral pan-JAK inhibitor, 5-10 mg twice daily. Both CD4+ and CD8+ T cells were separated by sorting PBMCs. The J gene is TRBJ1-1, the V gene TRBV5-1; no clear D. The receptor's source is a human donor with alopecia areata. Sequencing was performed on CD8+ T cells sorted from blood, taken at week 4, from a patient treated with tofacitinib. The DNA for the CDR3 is TGCGCCAGCAGCCTGGCGGACGCGGTTAGCACTGAAGCTTTCTTT. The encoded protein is CASSLADAVSTEAFF.